The rows below give T cell receptor beta chains drawn from one sample of a study of PD-L1 blockade in urothelial cancer. Profiling relied on immunoSEQ multiplex PCR, and the TCRdb table lists in-frame clones only, not all of them. The sample shows fewer than 75,000 clones, about 85% of them seen only once. This sample comprised PBMCs, obtained around atezolizumab (anti-PD-L1) treatment. Receptors originate from a man aged 70-80 years with urothelial cancer. Both conserved end residues are part of each CDR3. A D gene is named only where the DNA matches it firmly. A row's size may be missing; if present it is once, few, many or a size class.

j_call: TRBJ1-4; clone_size: -; d_call: -; v_call: TRBV5-4; cdr3_nt: TGTGCCAGCAGCACACAGGGTTTCAATGAAAAACTGTTTTTT; cdr3_aa: CASSTQGFNEKLFF
j_call: TRBJ2-7; clone_size: -; d_call: TRBD2; v_call: TRBV27; cdr3_nt: TGTGCCAGCAGTCCGCAGCGGGGGACTTTCTCCTACGAGCAGTACTTC; cdr3_aa: CASSPQRGTFSYEQYF
j_call: TRBJ2-4; clone_size: -; d_call: TRBD2; v_call: TRBV7-8; cdr3_nt: TGTGCCAGCAGCCCGGGGACTATAGCCAAAAACATTCAGTACTTC; cdr3_aa: CASSPGTIAKNIQYF
j_call: TRBJ2-3; clone_size: -; d_call: -; v_call: TRBV7-2; cdr3_nt: TGTGCCAGCAGCCGGTCTGATACGCAGTATTTT; cdr3_aa: CASSRSDTQYF
j_call: TRBJ2-6; clone_size: -; d_call: -; v_call: TRBV6-5; cdr3_nt: TGTGCCAGCAGACCCCAGGGTTCTGGGGCCAACGTCCTGACTTTC; cdr3_aa: CASRPQGSGANVLTF
j_call: TRBJ2-1; clone_size: -; d_call: TRBD1; v_call: TRBV18; cdr3_nt: TGTGCCAGCTCACCCGGGACAGGGAGGCCAGGGATCTACAATGAGCAGTTCTTC; cdr3_aa: CASSPGTGRPGIYNEQFF
j_call: TRBJ1-2; clone_size: once; d_call: TRBD1; v_call: TRBV6-5; cdr3_nt: TGTGCCAGCAGTTCGGGACAGACGAGGGTTAACTATGGCTACACCTTC; cdr3_aa: CASSSGQTRVNYGYTF
j_call: TRBJ2-7; clone_size: once; d_call: -; v_call: TRBV28; cdr3_nt: TGTGCCAGCAGGGGGGGAGTCTACGAGCAGTACTTC; cdr3_aa: CASRGGVYEQYF
j_call: TRBJ1-4; clone_size: -; d_call: -; v_call: TRBV11-3; cdr3_nt: TGTGCCAGCAGCTTAGTTCCTGATTGGGCAAGGCGCAATGAAAAACTGTTTTTT; cdr3_aa: CASSLVPDWARRNEKLFF
j_call: TRBJ2-3; clone_size: -; d_call: -; v_call: TRBV5-5; cdr3_nt: TGTGCCAGCAGCCCCCAGCGGGTTCTATTGGGGACAGATACGCAGTATTTT; cdr3_aa: CASSPQRVLLGTDTQYF
j_call: TRBJ1-1; clone_size: -; d_call: TRBD1; v_call: TRBV6-1; cdr3_nt: TGTGCCAGCACCCTGGACAGGGTCAACACTGAAGCTTTCTTT; cdr3_aa: CASTLDRVNTEAFF
j_call: TRBJ2-5; clone_size: -; d_call: -; v_call: TRBV27; cdr3_nt: TGTGCCAGCAGTCCCAGCCGGGGAGAGACCCAGTACTTC; cdr3_aa: CASSPSRGETQYF
j_call: TRBJ2-3; clone_size: -; d_call: TRBD2; v_call: TRBV19; cdr3_nt: TGTGCCACCGCTGCTAGCGGGATGACAGATACGCAGTATTTT; cdr3_aa: CATAASGMTDTQYF
j_call: TRBJ2-5; clone_size: -; d_call: -; v_call: TRBV5-1; cdr3_nt: TGCGCCAGCAGCTTCGGAGGGAGGGAGACCCAGTACTTC; cdr3_aa: CASSFGGRETQYF
j_call: TRBJ1-2; clone_size: -; d_call: -; v_call: TRBV6-6; cdr3_nt: TGTGCCAGCAGTTCGCTAAGCTATGGCTACACCTTC; cdr3_aa: CASSSLSYGYTF
j_call: TRBJ2-1; clone_size: -; d_call: TRBD2; v_call: TRBV5-1; cdr3_nt: TGCGCCAGCACCAAAGGGACTAGCGGGACGAATGAGCAGTTCTTC; cdr3_aa: CASTKGTSGTNEQFF
j_call: TRBJ2-3; clone_size: few; d_call: -; v_call: TRBV10-1; cdr3_nt: TGCGCCAGCAGTGAGGTCGCAGATACGCAGTATTTT; cdr3_aa: CASSEVADTQYF
j_call: TRBJ1-5; clone_size: once; d_call: TRBD1; v_call: TRBV6-1; cdr3_nt: TGTGCCAGCAGTGAGACAGGGCCTAATCAGCCCCAGCATTTT; cdr3_aa: CASSETGPNQPQHF
j_call: TRBJ1-2; clone_size: -; d_call: TRBD1; v_call: TRBV5-1; cdr3_nt: TGCGCCAGCAGCAGGGACAGAAACTATGGCTACACCTTC; cdr3_aa: CASSRDRNYGYTF
j_call: TRBJ2-5; clone_size: -; d_call: TRBD2; v_call: TRBV19; cdr3_nt: TGTGCCAGTAGTATCCCCGAAGGCGGGAGGGGGACCCAGTACTTC; cdr3_aa: CASSIPEGGRGTQYF
j_call: TRBJ2-5; clone_size: -; d_call: -; v_call: TRBV29-1; cdr3_nt: TGCAGCGTCCTCTTGAGGGGGGGCAGGGAGACCCAGTACTTC; cdr3_aa: CSVLLRGGRETQYF
j_call: TRBJ2-1; clone_size: -; d_call: TRBD2; v_call: TRBV19; cdr3_nt: TGTGCCTCCGGGGGACCCGCGGGGGGCTACAATGAGCAGTTCTTC; cdr3_aa: CASGGPAGGYNEQFF
j_call: TRBJ1-2; clone_size: few; d_call: -; v_call: TRBV6-5; cdr3_nt: TGTGCCAGCAATATCGGGGGGGGCGCTAACTATGGCTACACCTTC; cdr3_aa: CASNIGGGANYGYTF
j_call: TRBJ2-3; clone_size: -; d_call: -; v_call: TRBV5-8; cdr3_nt: TGTGCCAGCAGCAGCAGGGTTACAGATACGCAGTATTTT; cdr3_aa: CASSSRVTDTQYF
j_call: TRBJ2-1; clone_size: -; d_call: TRBD1; v_call: TRBV7-3; cdr3_nt: TGTGCCAGCAGCTTCCGGGGGACAGGGTCCTACAATGAGCAGTTCTTC; cdr3_aa: CASSFRGTGSYNEQFF
j_call: TRBJ1-1; clone_size: few; d_call: TRBD1; v_call: TRBV29-1; cdr3_nt: TGCAGCGTTGAAACCGGAAGGACAGGTGGCACTGAAGCTTTCTTT; cdr3_aa: CSVETGRTGGTEAFF
j_call: TRBJ2-3; clone_size: once; d_call: TRBD2; v_call: TRBV28; cdr3_nt: TGTGCCAGCAGTAGAACAGGACTAGAATCCGATACGCAGTATTTT; cdr3_aa: CASSRTGLESDTQYF
j_call: TRBJ2-7; clone_size: -; d_call: -; v_call: TRBV6-6; cdr3_nt: TGTGCCAGCAGTCCCCCAACGGGAGCTAGCCACGAGCAGTACTTC; cdr3_aa: CASSPPTGASHEQYF
j_call: TRBJ2-7; clone_size: -; d_call: TRBD2; v_call: TRBV5-1; cdr3_nt: TGCGCCAGCCATCAAAATCCTTCGGGACTAGCGGGAGGGCCGTGGGAGCAGTACTTC; cdr3_aa: CASHQNPSGLAGGPWEQYF
j_call: TRBJ2-7; clone_size: -; d_call: TRBD1; v_call: TRBV18; cdr3_nt: TGTGCCAGCTCACCATTAAATTCCCAGGGGGACGAGCAGTACTTC; cdr3_aa: CASSPLNSQGDEQYF
j_call: TRBJ2-3; clone_size: -; d_call: TRBD2; v_call: TRBV5-1; cdr3_nt: TGCGCCAGCAGCCCTAGGCTAGCGGGTTCCACAGATACGCAGTATTTT; cdr3_aa: CASSPRLAGSTDTQYF
j_call: TRBJ2-7; clone_size: -; d_call: TRBD1; v_call: TRBV29-1; cdr3_nt: TGCAGCGTCCGTTCCGGGACAGGGGCGGAAGAGCAGTACTTC; cdr3_aa: CSVRSGTGAEEQYF
j_call: TRBJ1-2; clone_size: -; d_call: -; v_call: TRBV6-5; cdr3_nt: TGTGCCAGCAACATAGGGGCGAACTATGGCTACACCTTC; cdr3_aa: CASNIGANYGYTF
j_call: TRBJ2-1; clone_size: once; d_call: -; v_call: TRBV27; cdr3_nt: TGTGCCAGCAGCTACGACTCCTACAATGAGCAGTTCTTC; cdr3_aa: CASSYDSYNEQFF
j_call: TRBJ2-1; clone_size: -; d_call: -; v_call: TRBV21-1; cdr3_nt: TGTGCCAGCAGCAACGGGCTAGCGGCCGCTCGGGTGGGACAGTTCTTC; cdr3_aa: CASSNGLAAARVGQFF
j_call: TRBJ1-4; clone_size: -; d_call: TRBD1; v_call: TRBV5-1; cdr3_nt: TGCGCCAGCAGCTTGGGCCAGGGGGTAGGTGAAAAACTGTTTTTT; cdr3_aa: CASSLGQGVGEKLFF
j_call: TRBJ2-7; clone_size: -; d_call: -; v_call: TRBV7-6; cdr3_nt: TGTGCCAGCAGCAAAGAGGTGGCTAGCTCCTACGAGCAGTACTTC; cdr3_aa: CASSKEVASSYEQYF
j_call: TRBJ1-5; clone_size: -; d_call: TRBD1; v_call: TRBV27; cdr3_nt: TGTGCCAGCAGTTTAGGGACAGGGGGCAATCAGCCCCAGCATTTT; cdr3_aa: CASSLGTGGNQPQHF
j_call: TRBJ1-2; clone_size: -; d_call: -; v_call: TRBV5-3; cdr3_nt: TGTGCCAGAAGCTTGGCGGACATTCCCTGGTATGGCTACACCTTC; cdr3_aa: CARSLADIPWYGYTF
j_call: TRBJ2-1; clone_size: -; d_call: TRBD2; v_call: TRBV5-5; cdr3_nt: TGTGCCAGCAGCCGGTTGACTAGCGGGAGTTACAATGAGCAGTTCTTC; cdr3_aa: CASSRLTSGSYNEQFF
j_call: TRBJ2-5; clone_size: -; d_call: TRBD2; v_call: TRBV7-2; cdr3_nt: TGTGCCAGCAGCTCCGGGCTAGCGGGAGAGACCCAGTACTTC; cdr3_aa: CASSSGLAGETQYF
j_call: TRBJ2-1; clone_size: -; d_call: TRBD1; v_call: TRBV4-1; cdr3_nt: TGCGCCAGTAGACAGGGGGAAGCCTACAATGAGCAGTTCTTC; cdr3_aa: CASRQGEAYNEQFF
j_call: TRBJ2-3; clone_size: -; d_call: -; v_call: TRBV5-8; cdr3_nt: TGTGCCAGCAGCTTGAGCGGGCCTAGCACAGATACGCAGTATTTT; cdr3_aa: CASSLSGPSTDTQYF
j_call: TRBJ2-7; clone_size: -; d_call: -; v_call: TRBV6-6; cdr3_nt: TGTGCCAGCAGGGGGGGGCTCTACGAGCAGTACTTC; cdr3_aa: CASRGGLYEQYF
j_call: TRBJ2-1; clone_size: -; d_call: TRBD1; v_call: TRBV19; cdr3_nt: TGTGCCAGTAGTGGACAGGGGCCATACAATGAGCAGTTCTTC; cdr3_aa: CASSGQGPYNEQFF
j_call: TRBJ2-7; clone_size: -; d_call: -; v_call: TRBV7-3; cdr3_nt: TGTGCCAGCAGCTTAAACGGCGGGGCCTACGAGCAGTACTTC; cdr3_aa: CASSLNGGAYEQYF
j_call: TRBJ2-3; clone_size: -; d_call: TRBD2; v_call: TRBV10-2; cdr3_nt: TGCGCCAGCAGTGAGTCGGCTGACGGGAGGGCCGACTATACGCAGTATTTT; cdr3_aa: CASSESADGRADYTQYF
j_call: TRBJ2-7; clone_size: -; d_call: TRBD2; v_call: TRBV13; cdr3_nt: TGTGCCAGCAGCTCAAATAGACTAGCGGGCTCCTACGAGCAGTACTTC; cdr3_aa: CASSSNRLAGSYEQYF
j_call: TRBJ2-1; clone_size: -; d_call: TRBD2; v_call: TRBV7-8; cdr3_nt: TGTGCCAGCAGCCCCGCGGGAGGTCTCTACAATGAGCAGTTCTTC; cdr3_aa: CASSPAGGLYNEQFF
j_call: TRBJ1-1; clone_size: -; d_call: TRBD1; v_call: TRBV7-9; cdr3_nt: TGTGCCAGCAGCGCCGGGACAGGGAACACTGAAGCTTTCTTT; cdr3_aa: CASSAGTGNTEAFF
j_call: TRBJ2-3; clone_size: -; d_call: -; v_call: TRBV27; cdr3_nt: TGTGCCAGCAGCGCGGGAAGGGCAGATACGCAGTATTTT; cdr3_aa: CASSAGRADTQYF
j_call: TRBJ2-7; clone_size: -; d_call: TRBD2; v_call: TRBV5-1; cdr3_nt: TGCGCCAGCAGCGGGGAACTAGCGGGCACCTACGAGCAGTACTTC; cdr3_aa: CASSGELAGTYEQYF
j_call: TRBJ2-3; clone_size: -; d_call: TRBD2; v_call: TRBV7-7; cdr3_nt: TGTGCCAGCAGCCCGAGCGGGAGAAGCACAGATACGCAGTATTTT; cdr3_aa: CASSPSGRSTDTQYF
j_call: TRBJ2-5; clone_size: -; d_call: TRBD2; v_call: TRBV9; cdr3_nt: TGTGCCAGCAGCGTGGGGGGACTAGCGGGAGAGCAAGAGACCCAGTACTTC; cdr3_aa: CASSVGGLAGEQETQYF